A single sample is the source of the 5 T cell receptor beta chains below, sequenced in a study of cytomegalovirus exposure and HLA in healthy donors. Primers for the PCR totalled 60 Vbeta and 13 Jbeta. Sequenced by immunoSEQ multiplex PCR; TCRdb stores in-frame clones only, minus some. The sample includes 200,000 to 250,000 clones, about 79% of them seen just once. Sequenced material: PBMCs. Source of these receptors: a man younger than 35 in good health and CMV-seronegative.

CDR3 sequence: CASSRAEGGYTF. CDR3 bases: TGTGCCAGTAGTAGAGCCGAGGGAGGCTACACCTTC. The chain carries TRBV19 and TRBJ1-2; D is unclear. V lost 4 bases and J lost 8, with 11 bases in between. From germline, CDR1 is LNHDA and CDR2 SQIVND (reference sequence). The CDR3 spans 12 residues.

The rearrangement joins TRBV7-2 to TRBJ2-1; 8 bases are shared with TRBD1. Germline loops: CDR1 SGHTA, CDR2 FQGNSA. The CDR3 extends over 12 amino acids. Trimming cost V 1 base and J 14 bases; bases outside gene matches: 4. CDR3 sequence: CASSLVDREEFF. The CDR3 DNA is TGTGCCAGCAGCTTAGTGGACAGGGAAGAGTTCTTC. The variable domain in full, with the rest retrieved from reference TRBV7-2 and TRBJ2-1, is GAGVSQSPSNKVTEKGKDVELRCDPISGHTALYWYRQSLGQGLEFLIYFQGNSAPDKSGLPSDRFSAERTGGSVSTLTIQRTQQEDSAVYLCASSLVDREEFFGPGTRLTVL.

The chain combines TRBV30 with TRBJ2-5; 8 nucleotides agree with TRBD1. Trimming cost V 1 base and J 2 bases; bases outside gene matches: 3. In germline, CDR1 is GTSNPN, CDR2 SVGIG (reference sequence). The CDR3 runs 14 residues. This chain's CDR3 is CAWSGGQVQETQYF. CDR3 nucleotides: TGTGCCTGGAGTGGGGGACAGGTACAAGAGACCCAGTACTTC.

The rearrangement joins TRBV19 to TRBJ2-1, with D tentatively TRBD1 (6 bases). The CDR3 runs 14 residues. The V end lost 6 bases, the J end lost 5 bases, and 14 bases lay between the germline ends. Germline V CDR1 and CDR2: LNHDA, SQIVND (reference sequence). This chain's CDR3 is CASRAGQGHNEQFF. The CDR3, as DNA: TGTGCCAGTAGAGCTGGGCAGGGGCACAATGAGCAGTTCTTC.

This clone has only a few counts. CDR3 sequence: CASSATGAQPQHF. The CDR3 DNA follows: TGCGCCAGCAGTGCGACAGGGGCTCAGCCCCAGCATTTT. This chain joins TRBV4-3 and TRBJ1-5, with TRBD1 identical over 8 bases. Germline values: CDR1 LGHNA, CDR2 YSLEER. Germline trimming cut 6 bases from V and 6 bases from J; bases unmatched to any gene: 4. CDR3 size: 13 residues.